This T cell receptor beta chain was documented in a study of human T cells and chemical hapten exposure. Study details: For sensitization, 2% DPC was applied to an approximately 2 cm by approximately 2 cm patch of upper inner arm skin. Per-sample variation in TCR yield stemmed mainly from small pooled library volume differences.

Attachment of unique molecular identifiers to individual cDNA molecules was performed in the library. Using its own MiXCR run on the RACE reads, TCRdb lists one record per CDR3 protein. The table includes some 74,000 distinct CDR3 sequences, approximately 12% detected once. This clonotype was counted ten times or more. Time point here: patch test 3, about 24 weeks after DPC sensitization. Treatment in this sample: therapeutic diphenylcyclopropenone sensitization with weekly scalp DPC. Donors were 18 to 70-year-old alopecia patients suitable for DPC. Germline V gene sequence: CDR1 SGHAT, CDR2 FQNNGV. The V end was cut by 1 base, the J end by 2 bases, with 1 base between. The length of the CDR3 is 12 residues.

This rearrangement joins TRBV11-2 to TRBJ2-3; D remains unclear. This clonotype was obtained from a woman in her fifties or sixties with alopecia areata. Some clones in this sample may be carry-over from other donors' samples. Sequenced here: whole blood, sampled in connection with sensitization to the hapten diphenylcyclopropenone (DPC). The CDR3 spells CASSLATDTQYF. In nucleotides, the CDR3 is TGTGCCAGCAGCTTAGCCACAGATACGCAGTATTTT.